This entry features one T cell receptor beta chain sequence. Memory CD4+ cells were defined as CD4+CD45RO+CD25-. Full-length variable regions came from constant-region reverse primers plus semi-nested Nested Universal Primer A PCR. MiXCR, applied by TCRdb to the 5' RACE reads, yields one record per CDR3 protein. This table holds about 43,000 distinct CDR3 sequences, less than 30% found once. The length of the CDR3 is 13 residues. Trimming pared 3 bases from V and 7 bases from J, leaving 13 bases between. Germline CDR1 is SGDLS and CDR2 is YYNGEE. The sequencing sample was made of memory CD4+ T cells sorted from a lymph node. The subset denotes: memory CD4+ T cells, CD4+CD45RO+CD25-. The gene calls are TRBV9 and TRBJ1-2; possible D gene TRBD1, 5 bases. The source of this sequence is a female donor with breast cancer. The CDR3 loop is CASSGGLQGGYTF. CDR3 nucleotide sequence: TGTGCCAGCAGCGGTGGACTCCAGGGTGGCTACACCTTC.